The 21 T cell receptor beta chains presented below share a single source sample, sequenced in a study of beta chain features in type 1 diabetes. Expressed TCRB transcripts were sequenced after all isolated RNA was converted to cDNA. The table came from immunoSEQ multiplex PCR; TCRdb's copy has only in-frame clones and leaves some out. The sample lists about 930,000 clones; roughly a sixth were seen once. The sample taken for sequencing was naive CD4+ T cells from blood. The receptors stem from a woman aged 18-29 years in good health.

Of note for this clone: One end of the junction does not line up with germline, which may come from a read error. The chain carries TRBV29-1 and TRBJ2-7; possible D gene TRBD1, 5 bases. The CDR3 consists of 12 residues. Germline-derived CDR1 and CDR2 are SQVTM and ANQGSEA. In DNA, the CDR3 is TGCAGCGTGGAAGGGGCCCCCTACGAGCAGTACTTC. Its protein is CSVEGAPYEQYF.

This chain uses TRBV7-9 with TRBJ1-5; 8 bases agree with TRBD1. The CDR3 spans 14 residues. Germline assignment: CDR1 SEHNR and CDR2 FQNEAQ (reference sequence). V trimming: 4 bases; J trimming: 3 bases; junction bases outside the gene matches: 2. The CDR3 DNA sequence: TGTGCCAGCAGCTCGACAGGGGACAATCAGCCCCAGCATTTT. As protein: CASSSTGDNQPQHF.

This clone has a handful of counts. The J gene is TRBJ2-3, the V gene TRBV6-4, with D unresolved. V was trimmed by 0 bases and J by 2 bases, leaving 6 bases between them. The germline V gene has CDR1 MRHNA and CDR2 SNTAGT. The CDR3 length is 14 residues. CDR3 sequence reads: CASSDSATTDTQYF. CDR3 nucleotides: TGTGCCAGCAGTGACTCGGCGACCACAGATACGCAGTATTTT.

This clone was seen a handful of times. This rearrangement joins TRBV19 to TRBJ1-5; the match to TRBD1 covers 10 bases. V was pared by 9 bases and J by 5 bases, with 10 bases of the junction left unmatched. The CDR3 has 15 amino acids. CDR1 and CDR2 (germline): LNHDA, SQIVND (reference sequence). The chain's CDR3 is CASAGTGALHQPQHF. The CDR3 bases are TGTGCCAGCGCCGGGACAGGGGCTCTCCATCAGCCCCAGCATTTT.

This sequence joins TRBV28 and TRBJ2-7; either TRBD1 or TRBD2 may supply D (6 bases each). Looked up from germline, CDR1 is MDHEN and CDR2 is SYDVKM. Trimming removed 3 bases from V and 3 bases from J, with 12 bases in between. This CDR3 has 14 amino acids. This CDR3 reads CASSLWGAGYEQYF. The CDR3 DNA reads TGTGCCAGCAGTTTGTGGGGGGCGGGCTACGAGCAGTACTTC.

The J gene is TRBJ1-5, the V gene TRBV18; 9 bases map to TRBD1. V lost 5 bases, J lost 6 bases, and 8 bases stayed unmatched. This CDR3 spans 15 amino acids. Germline assignment: CDR1 KGHSH and CDR2 LQKENI. The CDR3 DNA reads as TGTGCCAGCTCAGGAGGGACAGGGTCGGCTCAGCCCCAGCATTTT. It translates to CASSGGTGSAQPQHF. The whole variable domain, filled in from reference TRBV18 and TRBJ1-5, reads NAGVMQNPRHLVRRRGQEARLRCSPMKGHSHVYWYRQLPEEGLKFMVYLQKENIIDESGMPKERFSAEFPKEGPSILRIQQVVRGDSAAYFCASSGGTGSAQPQHFGDGTRLSIL.

This clone was seen more than once but under ten times. The chain couples TRBV18 to TRBJ1-1, with a possible D match to TRBD1 (5 bases). The CDR3 contains 15 residues. Trimming took 0 bases from V and 6 from J, leaving 14 bases between them. CDR1 is KGHSH, CDR2 LQKENI, per germline. CDR3: CASSPPPVKGPEAFF. The DNA of the CDR3 is TGTGCCAGCTCACCACCCCCTGTGAAGGGGCCTGAAGCTTTCTTT.

This clone was counted a few times. The rearrangement uses TRBV5-6 and TRBJ1-5; D may be TRBD1 (6 bases). V was cut by 2 bases and J by 1 base, with 10 bases left in between. The CDR3 covers 15 residues. Germline loops: CDR1 SGHDT, CDR2 YYEEEE. The CDR3 protein is CASSFRGRSNQPQHF. The CDR3 DNA reads TGTGCCAGCAGCTTCAGGGGAAGGAGCAATCAGCCCCAGCATTTT.

In this sample, this clone turned up a few times. The chain is built from TRBV9 and TRBJ2-7; TRBD2 matches at 10 bases. The length of the CDR3 is 15 residues. V lost 5 bases to trimming and J lost 6 bases; unmatched junction nucleotides: 11. CDR1 is SGDLS and CDR2 is YYNGEE in the germline V gene. CDR3 residues: CASSDNPSGRGEQYF. The DNA of the CDR3 is TGTGCCAGCAGTGATAACCCTAGCGGGAGAGGCGAGCAGTACTTC.

Here the CDR3 reads CASSTGTANNEQFF. The CDR3 DNA reads TGCGCCAGCAGCACGGGGACAGCAAACAATGAGCAGTTCTTC. This chain connects TRBV5-1 to TRBJ2-1, with 7 bases aligning to TRBD1. This CDR3 has 14 amino acids. V was pared by 4 bases and J by 5 bases, with 6 bases of the junction left unmatched. The V gene's germline CDR1 is SGHRS and CDR2 YFSETQ.

The V gene is TRBV10-3, the J gene TRBJ2-5; TRBD2 agrees at 11 bases. The J call may be faulty, since TRBJ2-7 better matches the DNA end. CDR1 and CDR2 (germline): ENHRY, SYGVKD. The CDR3 runs to 13 residues. CDR3 sequence reads: CATGLAASYEQYF. The CDR3 DNA reads TGTGCCACGGGACTAGCGGCGAGCTACGAGCAGTACTTC.

Comments on this clone: Other DNA sequences within the sample encode an identical CDR3. V gene TRBV18 combines with J gene TRBJ2-5, with a weak D call TRBD2 (5 bases). CDR1 KGHSH and CDR2 LQKENI come from the germline V gene. The V end lost 3 bases, the J end lost 1 base, and 6 bases lay between the germline ends. This CDR3 is built from 13 residues. The DNA of the CDR3 is TGTGCCAGCTCACCGGGAGCCCAAGAGACCCAGTACTTC. Its protein product is CASSPGAQETQYF.

This clone was detected only a few times. The V call is TRBV5-6, the J call TRBJ2-7, with 11 bases lining up with TRBD2. This CDR3 has 18 amino acids. V shed 2 bases and J 4 bases; nucleotides not matched to a gene: 14. Germline CDR1 and CDR2: SGHDT and YYEEEE. The CDR3 sequence is CASSFALAGGLKEYEQYF. The CDR3 DNA reads as TGTGCCAGCAGCTTTGCCCTAGCGGGAGGACTAAAGGAGTACGAGCAGTACTTC.

This rearrangement joins TRBV7-3 to TRBJ2-6; D gene unclear. Germline V gene data show CDR1 as SGHTA and CDR2 as FQGTGA. The CDR3 is 17 residues long. The V and J ends lost 5 bases and 1 base respectively, with 15 bases between them. The CDR3 bases are TGTGCCAGCAGCCGCCAAACCGCAGCGTCTGGGGCCAACGTCCTGACTTTC. Translation: CASSRQTAASGANVLTF.

The chain recombines TRBV5-4 with TRBJ2-1; 10 nucleotides line up with TRBD2. This CDR3 comprises 18 residues. The germline V gene encodes CDR1 SGHNT and CDR2 YYREEE (reference sequence). Germline trimming cut 2 bases from V and 0 bases from J; bases unmatched to any gene: 8. The CDR3 region is CASSFRPSGGSSYNEQFF. CDR3 nucleotides: TGTGCCAGCAGCTTTCGGCCTAGCGGGGGAAGCTCCTACAATGAGCAGTTCTTC.

A few counts support this clone. The gene calls are TRBV9 and TRBJ2-1; D is possibly TRBD2 (5 bases). The CDR3 is 16 residues long. Looked up from germline, CDR1 is SGDLS and CDR2 is YYNGEE. V was shortened by 4 bases and J by 7 bases, with 21 bases between the two germline ends. This CDR3 reads CASSSRGAPSWNEQFF. CDR3 DNA sequence: TGTGCCAGCAGCTCCCGGGGTGCGCCTAGTTGGAATGAGCAGTTCTTC.

The sample holds a few counts of this clone. The J gene is TRBJ2-5, the V gene TRBV7-9; D not certain. The V end lost 5 bases, the J end lost 4 bases, and 5 bases lay between the germline ends. The V gene's germline CDR1 is SEHNR and CDR2 FQNEAQ (reference sequence). The CDR3 runs 11 residues. For the CDR3, the DNA is TGTGCCAGCAGCCAATTAGAGACCCAGTACTTC. Protein product: CASSQLETQYF.

This clone was seen only a few times. The chain couples TRBV10-3 to TRBJ2-5; the D gene is possibly TRBD2 (5 bases). The end of the DNA is better explained by TRBJ2-7, so the J call may be wrong. The CDR3 consists of 12 residues. CDR1 is ENHRY, CDR2 SYGVKD, per germline. The CDR3 DNA is TGTGCCATTGCGGGTAGCAACTACGAGCAGTACTTC. Residues: CAIAGSNYEQYF.

The chain employs TRBV5-1 and TRBJ2-1, with a weak D call TRBD1 (5 bases). V lost 2 bases to trimming and J lost 0 bases, with 9 bases between them. Germline CDR1 is SGHRS and CDR2 is YFSETQ. The CDR3 is 15 amino acids. CDR3 amino acids: CASSLRQLSYNEQFF. CDR3 coding DNA: TGCGCCAGCAGCTTAAGACAGCTCTCCTACAATGAGCAGTTCTTC.

This clone was found a few times. The genes are TRBV10-3 and TRBJ1-1, with 7 bases lining up with TRBD1. The CDR3 totals 15 residues. Germline CDR1 reads ENHRY; CDR2 reads SYGVKD. Trimming at V came to 3 bases and at J to 4 bases, leaving 8 bases not matched to a gene. Here the CDR3 reads CAISERLGGGTEAFF. The CDR3 bases are TGTGCCATCAGTGAAAGGTTAGGGGGCGGCACTGAAGCTTTCTTT.

V gene TRBV7-9 combines with J gene TRBJ1-1; D remains ambiguous. CDR3 length: 12 residues. V lost 2 bases and J 2 bases, leaving 3 bases between the germline ends. Germline CDR1 SEHNR, CDR2 FQNEAQ (reference sequence). For the CDR3, the DNA is TGTGCCAGCAGCTTAATTAACACTGAAGCTTTCTTT. Residues: CASSLINTEAFF.